This note documents a single T cell receptor beta chain sequence. It lacks a known antigen. Qualities for individual bases were not recorded, and no much larger clone is one base off. This sample stems from a study of chronic HIV infection and antiretroviral therapy (dated by TCRdb to 2015 to 2017). The CDR3, cysteine through phenylalanine, is 11 amino acids long. Only the CDR3 part of the read is kept: 33 bases, read in frame from the first base. Trimming accounts for 6 bases at V and 14 bases at J, while the number of junction bases matched to no gene is 3. Looking up the germline V gene yields CDR1 SNHLY and CDR2 FYNNEI. Libraries were made using 5' RACE. Sequencing relied on an Illumina MiSeq. The public reads were quality trimmed at Q25 with fastp and then assembled into clones with MiXCR by TCRdb, keeping productive beta chains. Every CDR3 protein is listed once, alongside the most common genes and DNA of its rows. The table for this sample lists about 48,000 distinct CDR3 sequences; about a fifth of them were counted only once. Of the sample, more than 2.5% is held by the ten largest clones.

The sequence derives from an adult who had HIV and had not received antiretroviral therapy, or was an uninfected healthy control (not recorded which). The chain links TRBV2 with TRBJ2-3; a stretch of 12 junction bases matches TRBD2. The specimen sequenced was peripheral blood. The CDR3 reads as follows: CASRGLAGPYF. The DNA sequence reads TGTGCCAGCAGAGGACTAGCGGGACCGTATTTT.